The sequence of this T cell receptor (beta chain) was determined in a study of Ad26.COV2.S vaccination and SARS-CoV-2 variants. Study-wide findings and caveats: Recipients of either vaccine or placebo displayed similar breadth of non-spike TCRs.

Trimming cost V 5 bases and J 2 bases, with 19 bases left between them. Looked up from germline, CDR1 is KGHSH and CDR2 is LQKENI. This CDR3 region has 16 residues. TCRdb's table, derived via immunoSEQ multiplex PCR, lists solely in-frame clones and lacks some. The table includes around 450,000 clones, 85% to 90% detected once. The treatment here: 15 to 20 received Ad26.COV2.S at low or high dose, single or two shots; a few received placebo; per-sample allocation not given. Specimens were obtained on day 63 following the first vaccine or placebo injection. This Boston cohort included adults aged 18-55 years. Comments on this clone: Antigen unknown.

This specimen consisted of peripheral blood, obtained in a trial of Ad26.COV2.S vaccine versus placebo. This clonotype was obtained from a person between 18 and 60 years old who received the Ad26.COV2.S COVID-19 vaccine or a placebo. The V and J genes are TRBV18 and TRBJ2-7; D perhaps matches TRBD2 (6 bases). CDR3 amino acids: CASSVLPGLRTYEQYF. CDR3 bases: TGTGCCAGCTCAGTATTACCGGGACTCAGGACCTACGAGCAGTACTTC.